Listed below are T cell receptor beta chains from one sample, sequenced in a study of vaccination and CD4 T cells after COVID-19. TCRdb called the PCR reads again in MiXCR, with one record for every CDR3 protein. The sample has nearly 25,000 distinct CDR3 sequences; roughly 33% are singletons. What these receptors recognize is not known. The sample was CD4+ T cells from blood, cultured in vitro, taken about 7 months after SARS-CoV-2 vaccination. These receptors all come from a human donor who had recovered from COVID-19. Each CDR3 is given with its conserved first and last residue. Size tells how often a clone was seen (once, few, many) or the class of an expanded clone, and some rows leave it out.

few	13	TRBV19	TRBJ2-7	CASSVSRRGEQYF
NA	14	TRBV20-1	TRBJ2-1	CSASTSGRYNEQFF
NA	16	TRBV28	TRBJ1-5	CASSLPGQGRNQPQHF
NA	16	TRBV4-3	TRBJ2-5	CASSQGRRDYQETQYF
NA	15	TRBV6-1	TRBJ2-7	CASTLGTSVINEQYF
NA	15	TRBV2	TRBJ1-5	CASSEDRGALGAQHF
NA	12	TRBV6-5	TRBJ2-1	CASSYDRGEQFF
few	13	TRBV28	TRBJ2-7	CASSPTDGYEQYF
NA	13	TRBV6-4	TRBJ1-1	CASSEGANTEAFF
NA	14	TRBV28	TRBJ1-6	CASSFWGGNSPLHF
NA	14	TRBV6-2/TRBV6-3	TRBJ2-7	CASSYSSGSYEQYF
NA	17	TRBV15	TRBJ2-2	CATSRARNTPNTGELFF
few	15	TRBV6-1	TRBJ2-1	CASSDAAGTYNEQFF
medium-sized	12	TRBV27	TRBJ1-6	CASSFPNSPLHF
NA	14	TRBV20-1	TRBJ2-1	CSAHKDREHDEQFF
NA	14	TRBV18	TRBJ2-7	CASSPGQGIYEQYF
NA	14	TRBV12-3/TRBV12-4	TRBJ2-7	CASSRGREGYEQYF
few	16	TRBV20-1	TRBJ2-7	CSARSPSGVGPYEQYF
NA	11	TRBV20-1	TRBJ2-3	CSARHTDTQYF
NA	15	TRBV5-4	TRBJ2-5	CASSLQGGSDETQYF
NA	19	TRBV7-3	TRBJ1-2	CASNSPNRDSQQVNYGYTF
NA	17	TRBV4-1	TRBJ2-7	CASSQDRASGIPHEQYF